This TCR beta chain is drawn from a study of blood T cell repertoires in COVID-19. Study summary: T cells, B-cell-depleted T cells, or PBMCs provided the cDNA or gDNA that served as material.

Living in 24 US areas, the participants were between 18 and 89 years of age. Participant-given clinical history determined each cohort assignment. Each recovered donor of Cohort 3 presented with two negative PCRs, clearance, or symptom resolution. Trimming left V 1 base short and J 4 bases short, with 7 bases between. CDR1 is SGHAT and CDR2 is FQNNGV in the germline V gene. The CDR3 is 13 residues long. Measured with immunoSEQ multiplex PCR; TCRdb has only the in-frame clones, and not every one. The table shows about 310,000 clones, with 89% occurring only once. The sequence was obtained from a man between 60 and 75 years old who had recovered from COVID-19. The chain is built from TRBV11-2 and TRBJ1-2, with no clear D. Input material: PBMCs or T cells enriched from blood (not recorded which). For the CDR3, the DNA is TGTGCCAGCAGCTTAGGGGCAAGCTATGGCTACACCTTC. Amino acids: CASSLGASYGYTF.